These 21 T cell receptor beta chains were sequenced from one sample in a study of cytomegalovirus exposure and HLA in healthy donors. Vbeta (60) and Jbeta (13) primers were used in the PCR. Clones were sequenced by immunoSEQ multiplex PCR, and TCRdb holds only the in-frame ones, with some missing. The table shows 150,000 to 200,000 clones, with 75% to 85% occurring only once. The source material was PBMCs. The receptor source for this set is a female donor in good health and CMV-seronegative.

This chain connects TRBV6-5 to TRBJ2-3; D uncertain. The CDR3 spans 14 residues. The V and J ends lost 5 bases and 0 bases respectively, with 9 bases between them. From germline, CDR1 is MNHEY and CDR2 SVGAGI. The CDR3 DNA is TGTGCCAGCAGTACCCTCACTAGCACAGATACGCAGTATTTT. It yields the protein CASSTLTSTDTQYF.

The rearrangement uses TRBV29-1 and TRBJ2-7; tentatively, D is TRBD2 (6 bases). The better agreement between TRBJ2-5 and the DNA end casts doubt on the J call. Germline-derived CDR1 and CDR2 are SQVTM and ANQGSEA. The CDR3 covers 12 residues. The CDR3 coding sequence is TGCAGCGTTGAAGCTAGCGCGGAGACCCAGTACTTC. This translates into CSVEASAETQYF.

This clone was found once. The chain recombines TRBV5-4 with TRBJ2-7, with D possibly TRBD2 on 7 matching bases. Germline CDR1 is SGHNT and CDR2 is YYREEE (reference sequence). The germline V and J ends were trimmed by 4 bases and 6 bases, with 11 bases remaining between them. The length of the CDR3 is 12 residues. The DNA of the CDR3 is TGTGCCAGCAGCGGGGGGGCGGGCGAGCAGTACTTC. Translating gives CASSGGAGEQYF.

The genes are TRBV15 and TRBJ2-1, with 10 nucleotides matching TRBD1. Germline CDR1 reads LNHNV; CDR2 reads YYDKDF (reference sequence). The CDR3 loop spans 13 amino acids. V shed 8 bases, J shed 7 bases, and the junction held 5 bases outside the gene matches. CDR3 bases: TGTGCCACCCGGGACAGGGGTAGGAATGAGCAGTTCTTC. Its protein is CATRDRGRNEQFF.

The rearrangement uses TRBV18 and TRBJ2-7, with D perhaps TRBD2 (6 bases). This CDR3 region has 15 residues. Trimming removed 3 bases from V and 7 bases from J, with 19 bases in between. Germline V gene lookup returns CDR1 KGHSH and CDR2 LQKENI. CDR3 nucleotide sequence: TGTGCCAGCTCACCTGTACTTGGCCCCGCGGGGGAGCAGTACTTC. Amino acid sequence: CASSPVLGPAGEQYF.

The chain couples TRBV5-4 to TRBJ2-1; the match to TRBD2 covers 10 bases. Germline CDR1 reads SGHNT; CDR2 reads YYREEE (reference sequence). The J segment lost 3 bases and the V segment lost 3 bases, leaving 3 bases of the junction unmatched. This CDR3 has 15 residues. Here the CDR3 DNA reads TGTGCCAGCAGCTCGACTAGCGGGTACTACAATGAGCAGTTCTTC. Translation gives CASSSTSGYYNEQFF.

The CDR3 DNA follows: TGCGCCAGCAGCCAAGGACGAACGGGAGGGTCCATCACAGATACGCAGTATTTT. Translated: CASSQGRTGGSITDTQYF. V and J are TRBV4-3 and TRBJ2-3, with 8 bases fitting TRBD2. CDR1 and CDR2 (germline): LGHNA, YSLEER. CDR3 length: 18 amino acids. The trim removed 1 base at V and 2 bases at J, leaving 11 bases unmatched.

In the case of this clone: An end of the junction does not agree with germline; a read error may underlie this. This CDR3 is CASSDAARKAGTSGAPRDF. The CDR3 nucleotides are TGTGCCAGCAGTGACGCAGCGCGAAAGGCCGGGACTAGCGGGGCCCCCCGAGACTTC. The rearrangement uses TRBV6-1 and TRBJ2-7, with 13 nucleotides matching TRBD2. Germline values: CDR1 MNHNS, CDR2 SASEGT. This CDR3 has 19 amino acids.

This chain's CDR3 is CASSLVDRTYNEQFF. The CDR3, as DNA: TGTGCCAGCAGCTTAGTTGACAGGACCTACAATGAGCAGTTCTTC. The chain joins TRBV7-9 to TRBJ2-1, with D perhaps matching TRBD1 (6 bases). V was pared by 1 base and J by 2 bases, with 9 bases between. This CDR3 has 15 amino acids. The germline V gene encodes CDR1 SEHNR and CDR2 FQNEAQ (reference sequence).

The chain is built from TRBV5-6 and TRBJ2-5; 12 bases agree with TRBD1. TRBJ2-7 explains the end of the DNA better; the J call may be wrong. The CDR3 covers 14 residues. Germline V gives CDR1 SGHDT, CDR2 YYEEEE. CDR3 in amino acids: CASSGTGGPYEQYF. In DNA, the CDR3 is TGTGCCAGCAGTGGGACAGGGGGCCCGTACGAGCAGTACTTC.

This clone was detected once. The CDR3 DNA reads as TGTGCCAGCAGCCGAGGAAGGGAGGGCTACACCTTC. This translates into CASSRGREGYTF. V is TRBV25-1 and J is TRBJ1-2, with D hard to call. V lost 6 bases and J 8 bases, leaving 13 bases between the germline ends. The CDR3 spans 12 residues. Germline V gives CDR1 MGHDK, CDR2 SYGVNS.

This clone was counted a few times. The CDR3 sequence is CASSLGTNTQYF. As DNA, the CDR3 is TGTGCCAGCAGCTTAGGGACAAATACGCAGTATTTT. This rearrangement joins TRBV7-2 to TRBJ2-3, with D possibly TRBD1 on 5 matching bases. V lost 1 base and J 7 bases, leaving 6 bases between the germline ends. Germline-derived CDR1 and CDR2 are SGHTA and FQGNSA. The CDR3 spans 12 residues.

V and J are TRBV4-3 and TRBJ1-4; D is possibly TRBD1 (6 bases). CDR1 and CDR2 (germline): LGHNA, YSLEER. This CDR3 contains 15 residues. Trimming removed 2 bases from V and 8 bases from J, with 15 bases in between. CDR3 amino acids: CASSQIDRFGEKLFF. Written as DNA, the CDR3 is TGCGCCAGCAGCCAAATTGACAGGTTTGGAGAAAAACTGTTTTTT.

This clone appeared a few times. V and J are TRBV7-9 and TRBJ1-1; D is undetermined. The CDR3 totals 13 residues. V dropped 7 bases and J dropped 1 base, with 10 bases sitting between them. CDR1 and CDR2 (germline): SEHNR, FQNEAQ (reference sequence). CDR3 protein: CASTPRGNTEAFF. The CDR3 coding sequence is TGTGCCAGCACCCCTCGGGGGAACACTGAAGCTTTCTTT.

Here the CDR3 reads CASSLRGGGASYEQYF. CDR3 nucleotide sequence: TGTGCCAGCAGCTTACGGGGCGGGGGGGCCTCCTACGAGCAGTACTTC. The chain couples TRBV7-8 to TRBJ2-7; the match to TRBD2 covers 9 bases. The CDR3 extends over 16 amino acids. Losses at the gene ends were 2 bases for V and 0 bases for J; bases not matched to a gene: 5. Germline values: CDR1 SGHVS, CDR2 FQNEAQ.

V usage is TRBV5-1 and J usage is TRBJ2-1, with no clear D. Trimming stripped 1 base from V and 1 base from J, with 12 bases between. Germline loops: CDR1 SGHRS, CDR2 YFSETQ. The CDR3 has 16 residues. CDR3 protein: CASSLSMRRSYNEQFF. CDR3 sequence (DNA): TGCGCCAGCAGCTTGTCGATGCGGAGATCCTACAATGAGCAGTTCTTC.

The genes are TRBV30 and TRBJ2-5; maybe TRBD2 (6 bases). Looked up from germline, CDR1 is GTSNPN and CDR2 is SVGIG (reference sequence). V was cut by 3 bases and J by 2 bases, with 16 bases left in between. There are 15 residues in the CDR3. CDR3 region: CAWSAHVGGQETQYF. DNA of the CDR3: TGTGCCTGGAGCGCGCATGTGGGGGGACAAGAGACCCAGTACTTC.

The V and J genes are TRBV7-2 and TRBJ1-3; a weak D match, TRBD1 (5 bases). The CDR3 extends over 14 amino acids. Germline V gene data show CDR1 as SGHTA and CDR2 as FQGNSA. V dropped 6 bases and J dropped 0 bases, with 9 bases sitting between them. The CDR3 here is CASSGGVSGNTIYF. In DNA, the CDR3 is TGTGCCAGCAGTGGGGGGGTCTCTGGAAACACCATATATTTT.

The chain uses TRBV30 and TRBJ1-6, with 7 bases identical to TRBD1. The germline gives CDR1 GTSNPN, CDR2 SVGIG (reference sequence). The CDR3 spans 14 residues. V shed 3 bases, J shed 7 bases, and the junction held 6 bases outside the gene matches. The CDR3 spells CAWSAGTANSPLHF. CDR3 in DNA: TGTGCCTGGAGCGCCGGGACAGCAAATTCACCCCTCCACTTT.

The chain uses TRBV4-2 and TRBJ1-1; no reliable D call. The germline V and J ends were trimmed by 0 bases and 1 base, with 9 bases remaining between them. There are 15 residues in the CDR3. CDR1 is LGHNA, CDR2 YNFKEQ, per germline. CDR3 nucleotide sequence: TGTGCCAGCAGCCAAGAGGATGGCGGGAACACTGAAGCTTTCTTT. It specifies CASSQEDGGNTEAFF.

The rearrangement uses TRBV18 and TRBJ1-2; D unresolved. V was clipped by 6 bases and J by 4 bases, with 18 bases between them. Per germline, CDR1 KGHSH and CDR2 LQKENI. The CDR3 runs to 15 residues. CDR3 DNA: TGTGCCAGCTCGCCCGAGAGGAATCCCGGCTATGGCTACACCTTC. Translation: CASSPERNPGYGYTF.